This T cell receptor beta chain was retrieved from a study of technical replicates of blood from four donors. The method was immunoSEQ multiplex PCR; TCRdb's version includes in-frame clones alone and lacks a portion of them. The repertoire holds tens of thousands of clones, with about 92% as singletons. The CDR3 covers 14 residues. J was trimmed by 7 bases and V by 2 bases; bases with no gene match: 5. Germline CDR1 MGHRA, CDR2 YSYEKL. V is TRBV4-1 and J is TRBJ1-3; 7 nucleotides agree with TRBD1. Sequenced sample: T cells isolated from PBMCs. The TCR was taken from a human donor in good health. This CDR3 reads CASSQTTGSNTIYF. In DNA, the CDR3 is TGCGCCAGCAGCCAAACGACAGGGAGCAACACCATATATTTT.